This T cell receptor (beta chain) was identified in a study of CD8+ T cells in alopecia areata (dated by TCRdb to the late 2010s). Notes on the research overall: The treated patients, all with moderate-to-severe alopecia areata, were enrolled in an open-label pilot trial of oral tofacitinib given at 5 to 10 mg twice daily. Tofacitinib was administered for 6 to 18 months, and 6 months of follow-up off drug were then conducted to assess delayed response and recurrence. Disease severity in treated patients was measured with the SALT score, which quantifies the percentage of affected scalp surface area. In both human patients and the C3H/HeJ mouse model, the study applied high-throughput TCRbeta sequencing to look at T cell clonal expansion in alopecia areata. Human TCRbeta sequencing covered scalp tissue and sorted CD4+ and CD8+ peripheral blood T cells from patchy and totalis/universalis alopecia areata patients and healthy controls. Patients on tofacitinib were biopsied at baseline and after 4 and 24 weeks of treatment, and several of the patients also had a later scalp biopsy. Scalp clonality was compared across normal scalp (n=4), patchy alopecia areata scalp (n=8), and alopecia totalis/universalis scalp (n=8). RNA came from the PAXgene miRNA kit for fixed scalp, the miRNeasy kit for PBMCs, and the RNeasy kit for mouse skin. TCRbeta CDR3 regions were amplified by immunoSEQ multiplex PCR with 35 Vbeta forward and 13 Jbeta reverse primers.

The research as a whole found: Unlike mouse skin, which is dominated by gammadelta T cells, normal human skin has resident alphabeta T cells that are also sequenced, and this complicates analysis of the scalp TCR repertoire. Because the treated cohort was small and had only one nonresponder, larger studies are needed to examine links between baseline CD8+ expansion and response. Compared with normal scalp, lesional scalp, particularly in alopecia totalis/universalis, had higher clonality and more expanded CD8+ clones, which suggests antigenic drive. Scalp clonality and the number of expanded CD8+ clones among the top 100 scalp clones were significantly decreased by tofacitinib. Shared TCR sequences between patients were less evident than in mice, which may be partly attributable to HLA diversity in the patient population. Many expanded lesional clones were found to persist in scalp and blood during tofacitinib treatment, and relapse after treatment cessation may be partly explained by this persistence.

Inclusive of the bounding cysteine and phenylalanine, the CDR3 is 17 residues long. Only the CDR3 part of the read is kept: 51 bases, read in frame from the first base. The germline V and J ends show losses of 5 bases and 3 bases respectively, and no gene match explains 8 bases of the junction. The germline V gene specifies LGHNA as CDR1 and YSLEER as CDR2. Library construction relied on the immunoSEQ multiplex PCR assay. To provide template for TCR sequencing, every sample had RNA extracted and reverse transcribed into cDNA. SuperScript III was used for first-strand cDNA synthesis, primed with a 2:1 mix of oligo-dT and random hexamers. Amplification bias was assessed with a synthetic immune receptor repertoire, and residual bias was removed computationally. In the source study's methods: Raw reads were preprocessed to remove errors, and CDR3 was defined by IMGT conventions from the conserved cysteine to phenylalanine. Clonality was computed as 1 minus the Shannon entropy, with the entropy normalized by log2 of the number of productive unique TCRs. Scalp TCRbeta sequences were cross-referenced with sorted blood CD4 and CD8 repertoires so that the CD4 or CD8 identity of scalp clones could be inferred. TCRdb re-hosts the immuneACCESS table, in-frame sequences only. Its copies lack some clones; in the studies checked, an unresolved V gene accounts for under half of them, and the cause for the rest is not known. V and J calls and clone size are those listed in that table; D and trimming were worked out from the DNA. The sample table holds roughly 99,000 clones, of which about four fifths were seen once. The ten largest clones add up to around 25% of the sample.

On this clone itself: There is no known antigen for this receptor. Within one base of it there is no much larger clone, and no base qualities were kept.

The time point label here, explained by the study, means: about 5 months on oral tofacitinib. The sample's treatment or condition label, in plain terms: oral pan-JAK inhibitor, 5-10 mg twice daily. Lesional scalp punch biopsies and peripheral blood were obtained from alopecia areata patients. PBMCs were isolated by density centrifugation and stained for CD3, CD4 and CD8, after which CD4+ and CD8+ T cells were sorted on a FACSAria. In this chain, TRBV4-3 is recombined with TRBJ2-2, with 11 bases matching TRBD2. This clonotype was obtained from a human donor with alopecia areata. This specimen was CD8+ T cells sorted from blood, taken at week 24, from a patient treated with tofacitinib. The CDR3 here reads CASSSPTSGDYTGELFF. The base sequence is TGCGCCAGCAGCTCCCCGACTAGCGGGGATTACACCGGGGAGCTGTTTTTT.